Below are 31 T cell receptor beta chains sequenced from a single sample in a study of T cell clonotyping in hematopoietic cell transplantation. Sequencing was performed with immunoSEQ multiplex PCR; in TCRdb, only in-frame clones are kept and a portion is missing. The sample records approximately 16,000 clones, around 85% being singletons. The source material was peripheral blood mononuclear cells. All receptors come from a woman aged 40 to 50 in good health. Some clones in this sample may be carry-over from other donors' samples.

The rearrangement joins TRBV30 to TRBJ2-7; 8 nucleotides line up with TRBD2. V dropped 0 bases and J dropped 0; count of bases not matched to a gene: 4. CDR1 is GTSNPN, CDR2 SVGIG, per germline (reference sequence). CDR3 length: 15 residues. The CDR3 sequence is CAWSVSSGTSYEQYF. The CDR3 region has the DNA TGTGCCTGGAGTGTAAGTAGCGGGACCTCCTACGAGCAGTACTTC. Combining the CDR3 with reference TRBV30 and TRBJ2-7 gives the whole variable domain SQTIHQWPATLVQPVGSPLSLECTVEGTSNPNLYWYRQAAGRGLQLLFYSVGIGQISSEVPQNLSASRPQDRQFILSSKKLLLSDSGFYLCAWSVSSGTSYEQYFGPGTRLTVT.

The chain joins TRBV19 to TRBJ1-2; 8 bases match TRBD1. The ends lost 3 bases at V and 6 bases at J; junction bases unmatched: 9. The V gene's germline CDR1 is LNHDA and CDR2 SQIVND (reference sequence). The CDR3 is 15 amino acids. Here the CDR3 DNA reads TGTGCCAGTAGTATCCCCCGGACAGGGAAGGATGGCTACACCTTC. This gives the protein CASSIPRTGKDGYTF.

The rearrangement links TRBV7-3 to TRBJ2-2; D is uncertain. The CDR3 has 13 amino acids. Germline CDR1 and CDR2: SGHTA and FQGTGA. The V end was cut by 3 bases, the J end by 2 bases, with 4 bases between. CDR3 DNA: TGTGCCAGCAGCTTCAGTAACACCGGGGAGCTGTTTTTT. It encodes CASSFSNTGELFF.

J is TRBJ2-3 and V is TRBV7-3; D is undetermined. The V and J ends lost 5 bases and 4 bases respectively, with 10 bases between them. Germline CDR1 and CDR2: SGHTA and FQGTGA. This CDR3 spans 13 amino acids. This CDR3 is CASSREIADTQYF. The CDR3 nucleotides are TGTGCCAGCAGCCGAGAAATAGCAGATACGCAGTATTTT.

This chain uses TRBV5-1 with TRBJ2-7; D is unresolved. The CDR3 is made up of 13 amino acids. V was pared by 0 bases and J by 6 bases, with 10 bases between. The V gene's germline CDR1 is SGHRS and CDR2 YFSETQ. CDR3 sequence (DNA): TGCGCCAGCAGCTTGGAAACGAAGAGCGAGCAGTACTTC. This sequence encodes CASSLETKSEQYF.

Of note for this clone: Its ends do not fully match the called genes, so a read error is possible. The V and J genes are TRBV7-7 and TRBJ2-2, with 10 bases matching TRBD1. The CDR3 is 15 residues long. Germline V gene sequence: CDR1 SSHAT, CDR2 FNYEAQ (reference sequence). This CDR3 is CASSPRTGGTGELFF. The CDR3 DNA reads TGTGCTAGCAGCCCCAGGACAGGGGGTACCGGGGAGCTGTTTTTT.

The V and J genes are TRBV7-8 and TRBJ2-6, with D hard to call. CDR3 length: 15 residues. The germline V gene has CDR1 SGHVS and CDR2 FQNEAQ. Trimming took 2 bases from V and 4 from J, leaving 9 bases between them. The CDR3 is CASSLSGSGANVLTF. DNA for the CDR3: TGTGCCAGCAGCTTATCTGGTTCGGGGGCCAACGTCCTGACTTTC.

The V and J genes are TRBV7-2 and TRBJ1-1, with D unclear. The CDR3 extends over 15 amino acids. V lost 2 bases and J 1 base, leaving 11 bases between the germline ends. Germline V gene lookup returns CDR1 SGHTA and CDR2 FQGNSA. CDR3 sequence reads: CASSLSLRSNTEAFF. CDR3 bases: TGTGCCAGCAGCTTATCGTTACGGTCGAACACTGAAGCTTTCTTT.

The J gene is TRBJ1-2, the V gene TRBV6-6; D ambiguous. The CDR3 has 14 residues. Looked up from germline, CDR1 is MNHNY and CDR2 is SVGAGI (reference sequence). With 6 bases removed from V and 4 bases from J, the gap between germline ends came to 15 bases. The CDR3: CASSGRGPSYGYTF. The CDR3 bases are TGTGCCAGCAGCGGTCGAGGGCCCTCCTATGGCTACACCTTC.

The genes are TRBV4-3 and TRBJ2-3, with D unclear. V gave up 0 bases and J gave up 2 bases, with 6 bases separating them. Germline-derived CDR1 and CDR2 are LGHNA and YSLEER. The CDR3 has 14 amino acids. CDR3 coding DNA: TGCGCCAGCAGCCAAGATGGTTTCACAGATACGCAGTATTTT. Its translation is CASSQDGFTDTQYF.

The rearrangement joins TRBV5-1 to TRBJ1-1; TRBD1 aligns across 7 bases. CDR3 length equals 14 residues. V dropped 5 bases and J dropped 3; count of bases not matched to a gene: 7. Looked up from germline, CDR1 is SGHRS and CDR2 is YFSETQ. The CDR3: CASRQGQVDTEAFF. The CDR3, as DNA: TGCGCCAGCAGACAAGGACAGGTTGACACTGAAGCTTTCTTT.

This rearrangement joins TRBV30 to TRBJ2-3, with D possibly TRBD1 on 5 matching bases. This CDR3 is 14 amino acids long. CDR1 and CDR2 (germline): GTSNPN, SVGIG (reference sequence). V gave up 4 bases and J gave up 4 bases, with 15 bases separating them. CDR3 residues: CAWIQVSGADTQYF. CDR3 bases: TGTGCCTGGATACAGGTGTCAGGCGCAGATACGCAGTATTTT.

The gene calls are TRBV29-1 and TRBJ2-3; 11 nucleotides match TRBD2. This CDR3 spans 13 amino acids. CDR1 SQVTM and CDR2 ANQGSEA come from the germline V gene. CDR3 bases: TGCGTTTGTCGACTAGCGGGATCAGATACGCAGTATTTT. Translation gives CVCRLAGSDTQYF.

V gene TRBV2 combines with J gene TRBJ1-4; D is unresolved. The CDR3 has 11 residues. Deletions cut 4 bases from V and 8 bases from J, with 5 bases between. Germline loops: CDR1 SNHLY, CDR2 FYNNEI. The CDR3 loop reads CASSGFEKLFF. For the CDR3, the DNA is TGTGCCAGCAGTGGGTTCGAAAAACTGTTTTTT.

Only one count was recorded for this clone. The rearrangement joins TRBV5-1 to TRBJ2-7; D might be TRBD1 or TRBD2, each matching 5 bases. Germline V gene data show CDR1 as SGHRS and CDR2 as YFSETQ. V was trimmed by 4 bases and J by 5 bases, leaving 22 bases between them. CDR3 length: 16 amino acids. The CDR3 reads CASSPRPRDEEHEQYF. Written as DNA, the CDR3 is TGCGCCAGCAGCCCAAGACCCCGGGACGAAGAACACGAGCAGTACTTC.

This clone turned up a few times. The CDR3 reads CASSYSFGVQDTQYF. The CDR3 DNA sequence: TGTGCCAGCAGTTACTCTTTCGGGGTTCAAGATACGCAGTATTTT. This chain links TRBV6-5 with TRBJ2-3, with D tentatively TRBD2 (5 bases). The CDR3 is 15 amino acids. Germline assignment: CDR1 MNHEY and CDR2 SVGAGI. The ends were cut back, 0 bases at V and 5 bases at J, with 12 bases in the middle.

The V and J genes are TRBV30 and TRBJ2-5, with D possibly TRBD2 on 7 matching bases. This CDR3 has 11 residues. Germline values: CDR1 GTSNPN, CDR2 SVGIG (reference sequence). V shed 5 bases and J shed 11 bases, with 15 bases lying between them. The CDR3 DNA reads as TGTGCCTGGGCCCCACAGGGAGGGCAGTACTTC. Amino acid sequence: CAWAPQGGQYF.

The CDR3 coding sequence is TGTGCCAGCAGCTTGGACGGGACAGGGGGACAGCCCCAGCATTTT. It translates to CASSLDGTGGQPQHF. The chain carries TRBV7-2 and TRBJ1-5; 11 positions match TRBD1. The CDR3 loop spans 15 amino acids. The germline CDR1 and CDR2 sequences are SGHTA and FQGNSA. The ends lost 3 bases at V and 7 bases at J; junction bases unmatched: 5.

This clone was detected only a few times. The CDR3 loop reads CASSLASSTQYF. The CDR3 nucleotides read TGTGCCAGCAGTTTGGCGTCGTCGACCCAGTACTTC. This sequence joins TRBV28 and TRBJ2-5; D is undetermined. Germline V CDR1 and CDR2: MDHEN, SYDVKM. This CDR3 is 12 amino acids long. V gave up 3 bases and J gave up 7 bases, with 9 bases separating them.

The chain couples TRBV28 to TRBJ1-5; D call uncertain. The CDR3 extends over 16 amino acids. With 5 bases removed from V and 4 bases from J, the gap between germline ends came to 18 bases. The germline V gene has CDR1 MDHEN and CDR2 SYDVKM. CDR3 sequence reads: CASSKPGHQGNQPQHF. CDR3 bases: TGTGCCAGCAGTAAACCCGGGCACCAAGGAAATCAGCCCCAGCATTTT.

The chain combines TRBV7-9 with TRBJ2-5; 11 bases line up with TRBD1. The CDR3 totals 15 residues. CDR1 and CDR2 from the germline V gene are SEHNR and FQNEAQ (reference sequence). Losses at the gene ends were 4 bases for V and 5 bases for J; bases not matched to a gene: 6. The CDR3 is CASSWGTGGMETQYF. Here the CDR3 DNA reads TGTGCCAGCAGCTGGGGGACAGGGGGTATGGAGACCCAGTACTTC.

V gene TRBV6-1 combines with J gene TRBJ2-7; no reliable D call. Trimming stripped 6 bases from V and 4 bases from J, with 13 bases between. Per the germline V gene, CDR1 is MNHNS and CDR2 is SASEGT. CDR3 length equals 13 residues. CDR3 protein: CASSQAIDYEQYF. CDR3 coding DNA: TGTGCCAGCAGCCAGGCTATCGATTACGAGCAGTACTTC.

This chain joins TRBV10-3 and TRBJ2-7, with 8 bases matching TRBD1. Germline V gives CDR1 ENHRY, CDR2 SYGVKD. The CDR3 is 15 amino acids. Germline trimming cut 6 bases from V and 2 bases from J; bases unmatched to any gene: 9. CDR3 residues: CAISPTGTGTYEQYF. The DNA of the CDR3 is TGTGCCATCAGCCCCACCGGGACAGGAACCTACGAGCAGTACTTC.

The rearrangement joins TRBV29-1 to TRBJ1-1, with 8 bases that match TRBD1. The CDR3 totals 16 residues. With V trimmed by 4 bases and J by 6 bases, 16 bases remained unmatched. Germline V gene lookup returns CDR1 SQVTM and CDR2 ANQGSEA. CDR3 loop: CSVALVWSGGAAEAFF. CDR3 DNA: TGCAGCGTTGCGCTTGTTTGGTCAGGGGGCGCCGCTGAAGCTTTCTTT.

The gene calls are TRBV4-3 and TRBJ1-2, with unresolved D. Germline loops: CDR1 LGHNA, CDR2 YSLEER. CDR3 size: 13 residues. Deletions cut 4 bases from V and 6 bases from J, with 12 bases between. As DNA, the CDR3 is TGCGCCAGCAGCCTAGGTTGGGGAGATGGCTACACCTTC. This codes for CASSLGWGDGYTF.

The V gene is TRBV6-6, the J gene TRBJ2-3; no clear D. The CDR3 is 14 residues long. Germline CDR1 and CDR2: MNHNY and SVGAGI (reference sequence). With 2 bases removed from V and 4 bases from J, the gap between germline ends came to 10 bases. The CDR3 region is CASSYELTPDTQYF. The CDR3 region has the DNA TGTGCCAGCAGTTACGAGCTTACTCCAGATACGCAGTATTTT.

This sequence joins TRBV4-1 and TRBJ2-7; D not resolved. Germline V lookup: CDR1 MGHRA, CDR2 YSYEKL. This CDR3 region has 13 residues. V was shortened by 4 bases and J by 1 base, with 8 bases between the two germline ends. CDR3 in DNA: TGCGCCAGCAGCCGCTCACCTTCCTACGAGCAGTACTTC. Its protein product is CASSRSPSYEQYF.

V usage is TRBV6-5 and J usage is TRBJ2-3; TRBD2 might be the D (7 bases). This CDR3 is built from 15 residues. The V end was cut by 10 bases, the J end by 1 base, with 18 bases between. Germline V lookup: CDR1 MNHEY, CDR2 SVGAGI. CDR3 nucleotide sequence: TGTGCCACTAAGGGGGGGGGTCTCCGCACAGATACGCAGTATTTT. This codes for CATKGGGLRTDTQYF.

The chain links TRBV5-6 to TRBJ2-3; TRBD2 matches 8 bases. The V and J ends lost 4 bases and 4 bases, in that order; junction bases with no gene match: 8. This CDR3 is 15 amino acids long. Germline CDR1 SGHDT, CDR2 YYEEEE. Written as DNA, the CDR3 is TGTGCCAGCAGCCTGATGCGGGGGGTTGCAGATACGCAGTATTTT. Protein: CASSLMRGVADTQYF.

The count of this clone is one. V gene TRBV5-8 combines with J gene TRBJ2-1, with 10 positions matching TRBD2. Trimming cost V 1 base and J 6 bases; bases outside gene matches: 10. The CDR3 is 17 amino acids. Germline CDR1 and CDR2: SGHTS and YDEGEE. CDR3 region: CASSLTLSSGSSNEQFF. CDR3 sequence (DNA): TGTGCCAGCAGCTTGACCTTATCTAGCGGGAGTTCCAATGAGCAGTTCTTC.

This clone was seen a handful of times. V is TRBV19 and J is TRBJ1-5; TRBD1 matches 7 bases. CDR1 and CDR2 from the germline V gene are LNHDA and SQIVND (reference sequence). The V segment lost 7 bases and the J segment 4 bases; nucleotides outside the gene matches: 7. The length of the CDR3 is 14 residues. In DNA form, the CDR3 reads TGTGCCAGTATGAGACAGGGTTGGAATCAGCCCCAGCATTTT. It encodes CASMRQGWNQPQHF.